This T cell receptor beta chain was documented in a study of blood T cells in healthy people across ages. This clonotype was found many times. Combining a sample-barcoded 5' primer with a J-beta primer mix, a second PCR ran for roughly 7 to 11 cycles. TCRdb processed the 5' RACE reads anew with MiXCR; each CDR3 protein has one entry. The sample lists over a million distinct CDR3 sequences; less than 25% were seen once. The V and J ends lost 5 bases and 2 bases, in that order; junction bases with no gene match: 6. Germline CDR1 reads DFQATT; CDR2 reads SNEGSKA (reference sequence). CDR3 length: 14 residues. The same data also contributed to another study, on T cells of mothers and their children. That work contributes: Samples were obtained from a few healthy Caucasian mothers and their six children. Each mother yielded more than 8.5 million TCR beta CDR3 reads. Each child yielded roughly 2.9 million reads.

The source of this sequence is a girl aged 2 to 10 in good health. The gene calls are TRBV20-1 and TRBJ2-3, with 8 bases identical to TRBD2. Sequenced: blood. The CDR3 here is CSAGSGRNTDTQYF. For the CDR3, the DNA is TGCAGTGCTGGAAGCGGGAGAAACACAGATACGCAGTATTTT.